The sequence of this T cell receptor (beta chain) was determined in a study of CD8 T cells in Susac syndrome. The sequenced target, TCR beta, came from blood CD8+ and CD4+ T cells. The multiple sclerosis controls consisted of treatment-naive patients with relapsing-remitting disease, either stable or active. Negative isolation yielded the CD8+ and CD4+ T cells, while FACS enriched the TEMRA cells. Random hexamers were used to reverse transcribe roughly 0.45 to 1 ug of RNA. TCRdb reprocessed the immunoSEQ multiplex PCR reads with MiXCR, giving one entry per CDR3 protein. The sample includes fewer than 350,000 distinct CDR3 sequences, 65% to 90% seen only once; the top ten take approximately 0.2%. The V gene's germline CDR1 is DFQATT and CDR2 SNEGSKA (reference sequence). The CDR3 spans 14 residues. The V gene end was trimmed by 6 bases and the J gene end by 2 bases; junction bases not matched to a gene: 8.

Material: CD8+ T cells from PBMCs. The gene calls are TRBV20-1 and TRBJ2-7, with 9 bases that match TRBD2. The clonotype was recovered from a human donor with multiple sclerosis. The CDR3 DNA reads TGCAGTGCGGACACGACTAGCGGCACCTACGAGCAGTACTTC. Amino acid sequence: CSADTTSGTYEQYF.